Below, 32 T cell receptor beta chains from the same sample are listed, as sequenced in a study of OX40 agonist ivuxolimab in advanced cancers. Libraries were prepared by immunoSEQ multiplex PCR; TCRdb keeps only in-frame clonotypes and omits some of them. The table has under 100,000 clones, 70% to 90% seen once; the top ten hold over 0.7%. Here the sequenced sample was CD4+ or CD8+ T cells sorted from blood, taken in a trial of the OX40 agonist ivuxolimab. These receptors were obtained from an adult with an advanced solid tumor such as melanoma, head and neck, liver or kidney cancer.

This clone was seen more than once but under ten times. The rearrangement links TRBV27 to TRBJ2-1; unclear D gene. CDR3 size: 13 residues. The V gene's germline CDR1 is MNHEY and CDR2 SMNVEV (reference sequence). V was trimmed by 5 bases and J by 12 bases, leaving 17 bases between them. The CDR3 DNA follows: TGTGCCAGCAGTCCATACCAGGTAGGGTGGCAGTTCTTC. It encodes CASSPYQVGWQFF.

The chain links TRBV6-5 to TRBJ2-5; TRBD1 matches 9 bases. In germline, CDR1 is MNHEY, CDR2 SVGAGI. The V segment lost 2 bases and the J segment 5 bases; nucleotides outside the gene matches: 9. This CDR3 contains 16 residues. The CDR3 sequence: CASSYRTGGAAETQYF. DNA of the CDR3: TGTGCCAGCAGTTACCGCACAGGGGGCGCCGCTGAGACCCAGTACTTC.

The V gene is TRBV7-2, the J gene TRBJ2-3, with 7 bases fitting TRBD2. The CDR3 length is 15 residues. The J segment lost 5 bases and the V segment lost 1 base, leaving 6 bases of the junction unmatched. Per the germline V gene, CDR1 is SGHTA and CDR2 is FQGNSA. The CDR3 reads CASSLVPSGGDTQYF. The DNA for the CDR3 is TGTGCCAGCAGCTTAGTTCCTAGCGGAGGAGATACGCAGTATTTT.

This clone occurred a few times. The rearrangement joins TRBV19 to TRBJ2-3, with 12 bases fitting TRBD2. With V trimmed by 3 bases and J by 1 base, 8 bases remained unmatched. The CDR3 runs 18 residues. CDR1 is LNHDA, CDR2 SQIVND, per germline (reference sequence). Written as DNA, the CDR3 is TGTGCCAGTAGTATGCCGAGGCTAGCGGGGGGGGGCACAGATACGCAGTATTTT. It translates to CASSMPRLAGGGTDTQYF. The entire variable domain, with the rest obtained from reference TRBV19 and TRBJ2-3, is as follows: DGGITQSPKYLFRKEGQNVTLSCEQNLNHDAMYWYRQDPGQGLRLIYYSQIVNDFQKGDIAEGYSVSREKKESFPLTVTSAQKNPTAFYLCASSMPRLAGGGTDTQYFGPGTRLTVL.

As to this clone: Sequence at one end of the junction differs from germline and may be a read error. The chain carries TRBV7-7 and TRBJ2-3; TRBD2 agrees at 9 bases. The CDR3 length is 15 residues. CDR1 SSHAT and CDR2 FNYEAQ come from the germline V gene (reference sequence). The CDR3 region is CASSSRTSGTDTQYF. The CDR3 coding sequence is TGTGCTAGCAGCAGCAGGACTAGCGGCACAGATACGCAGTATTTT.

The chain uses TRBV4-3 and TRBJ2-7, with unresolved D. CDR1 and CDR2 (germline): LGHNA, YSLEER. This CDR3 has 18 amino acids. The V end lost 0 bases, the J end lost 1 base, and 19 bases lay between the germline ends. CDR3: CASSQEFPMTLGSYEQYF. The CDR3 DNA follows: TGCGCCAGCAGCCAAGAGTTCCCTATGACCTTGGGTTCCTACGAGCAGTACTTC.

V gene TRBV30 combines with J gene TRBJ2-7, with 10 nucleotides matching TRBD1. The trim removed 2 bases at V and 5 bases at J, leaving 9 bases unmatched. This CDR3 comprises 15 residues. Germline lookup yields CDR1 GTSNPN and CDR2 SVGIG (reference sequence). Here the CDR3 DNA reads TGTGCCTGGAGTTCTACGGGACAGGGGAGCCACGAGCAGTACTTC. It codes for CAWSSTGQGSHEQYF.

The V and J genes are TRBV30 and TRBJ1-6; 8 positions agree with TRBD1. The CDR3 spans 13 residues. Per germline, CDR1 GTSNPN and CDR2 SVGIG (reference sequence). Germline trimming cut 3 bases from V and 11 bases from J; bases unmatched to any gene: 6. For the CDR3, the DNA is TGTGCCTGGAGAGGGACAGGTTTTGCACCCCTCCACTTT. Translated: CAWRGTGFAPLHF. Together with reference TRBV30 and TRBJ1-6, the CDR3 gives the full variable domain: SQTIHQWPATLVQPVGSPLSLECTVEGTSNPNLYWYRQAAGRGLQLLFYSVGIGQISSEVPQNLSASRPQDRQFILSSKKLLLSDSGFYLCAWRGTGFAPLHFGNGTRLTVT.

This chain joins TRBV18 and TRBJ2-3; tentatively, D is TRBD1 (6 bases). V lost 5 bases and J 0 bases, leaving 15 bases between the germline ends. The germline gives CDR1 KGHSH, CDR2 LQKENI. The CDR3 covers 16 residues. DNA of the CDR3: TGTGCCAGCTCATTCCAGCAGGGGAGTAGCACAGATACGCAGTATTTT. It yields the protein CASSFQQGSSTDTQYF.

The V and J genes are TRBV7-3 and TRBJ2-7, with unresolved D. With 2 bases removed from V and 6 bases from J, the gap between germline ends came to 11 bases. Germline V CDR1 and CDR2: SGHTA, FQGTGA. The CDR3 length is 13 residues. In nucleotides, the CDR3 is TGTGCCAGCAGCTTAGACACCGCCTTCGAGCAGTACTTC. Amino acids: CASSLDTAFEQYF.

The chain employs TRBV14 and TRBJ2-3; D gene unclear. The germline V and J ends were trimmed by 1 base and 1 base, with 12 bases remaining between them. This CDR3 has 16 amino acids. CDR1 and CDR2 from the germline V gene are SGHDN and FVKESK. Here the CDR3 DNA reads TGTGCCAGCAGCCAAGGTGGGCTATCTCGCACAGATACGCAGTATTTT. The encoded protein is CASSQGGLSRTDTQYF.

The V and J genes are TRBV11-2 and TRBJ2-5; D gene uncertain. Trimming took off 5 bases at V and 1 base at J, with 5 bases between the two ends. This CDR3 contains 12 residues. Germline CDR1 is SGHAT and CDR2 is FQNNGV. The CDR3 here is CASSTFQETQYF. CDR3 coding DNA: TGTGCCAGCAGCACCTTCCAAGAGACCCAGTACTTC. The whole variable domain, remainder taken from reference TRBV11-2 and TRBJ2-5, is EAGVAQSPRYKIIEKRQSVAFWCNPISGHATLYWYQQILGQGPKLLIQFQNNGVVDDSQLPKDRFSAERLKGVDSTLKIQPAKLEDSAVYLCASSTFQETQYFGPGTRLLVL.

The CDR3 DNA is TGTGCCAGTAGCAGGGACAGATTCTCCTACAATGAGCAGTTCTTC. It codes for CASSRDRFSYNEQFF. The gene calls are TRBV19 and TRBJ2-1; the match to TRBD1 covers 7 bases. Germline V lookup: CDR1 LNHDA, CDR2 SQIVND (reference sequence). The CDR3 extends over 15 amino acids. After removal of 6 bases from V and 0 bases from J, the junction contained 5 bases not matched to a gene.

To note about this clone: A read error may account for a junction end that differs from germline. This chain links TRBV18 with TRBJ2-7; tentative D call: TRBD2 (6 bases). The germline gives CDR1 KGHSH, CDR2 LQKENI. This CDR3 region has 13 residues. CDR3: CASSRDSSSEQYF. The CDR3 DNA reads as TGTGCCAGCTCGCGGGACTCTTCCTCCGAGCAGTACTTC.

CDR3 DNA sequence: TGCGCCAGCAGCGGAAACAGGGAGGGTCGAGCTTTCTTT. Its protein is CASSGNREGRAFF. The rearrangement links TRBV4-1 to TRBJ1-1, with D maybe TRBD1 (6 bases). The CDR3 totals 13 residues. CDR1 and CDR2 from the germline V gene are MGHRA and YSYEKL. Trimming took 5 bases from V and 10 from J, leaving 17 bases between them.

The chain employs TRBV7-9 and TRBJ1-3; the D is unclear. Germline V gives CDR1 SEHNR, CDR2 FQNEAQ (reference sequence). V was cut by 2 bases and J by 6 bases, with 5 bases left in between. The CDR3 has 12 residues. The CDR3 DNA reads as TGTGCCAGCAGCTTAATTTCAAACACCATATATTTT. Its translation is CASSLISNTIYF.

This clone was seen a single time. V usage is TRBV5-6 and J usage is TRBJ2-2; the match to TRBD1 covers 9 bases. Losses at the gene ends were 5 bases for V and 1 base for J; bases not matched to a gene: 3. Per the germline V gene, CDR1 is SGHDT and CDR2 is YYEEEE. The CDR3 covers 15 residues. The CDR3 DNA reads TGTGCCAGCAGTTTGACAGGGGGGAACACCGGGGAGCTGTTTTTT. It yields the protein CASSLTGGNTGELFF.

This clone was observed a few times. This chain uses TRBV5-1 with TRBJ2-1; TRBD1 aligns across 12 bases. Trimming removed 4 bases from V and 7 bases from J; junction bases left unmatched: 6. In germline, CDR1 is SGHRS, CDR2 YFSETQ. The CDR3 has 15 amino acids. This CDR3 is CASSPGQGALNEQFF. Here the CDR3 DNA reads TGCGCCAGCAGCCCGGGACAGGGGGCGCTTAATGAGCAGTTCTTC.

The chain recombines TRBV6-1 with TRBJ1-1; maybe TRBD1 (6 bases). V lost 6 bases and J 0 bases, leaving 11 bases between the germline ends. CDR1 is MNHNS, CDR2 SASEGT, per germline. This CDR3 comprises 14 residues. The DNA of the CDR3 is TGTGCCAGCAGGGACGGGACAATGAACACTGAAGCTTTCTTT. Its translation: CASRDGTMNTEAFF.

The chain carries TRBV18 and TRBJ1-5; 7 positions match TRBD1. Looked up from germline, CDR1 is KGHSH and CDR2 is LQKENI. V dropped 0 bases and J dropped 1; count of bases not matched to a gene: 6. CDR3 length equals 17 residues. CDR3 coding DNA: TGTGCCAGCTCACCACCTGGAGGGGGCGGCAGCAATCAGCCCCAGCATTTT. This encodes CASSPPGGGGSNQPQHF.

The rearrangement links TRBV5-1 to TRBJ1-1, with 12 bases fitting TRBD1. V lost 6 bases and J lost 6; bases outside the gene matches: 6. CDR3 length: 14 amino acids. Germline V gene lookup returns CDR1 SGHRS and CDR2 YFSETQ. The CDR3 is CASNTGTGGPEAFF. The CDR3 DNA is TGCGCCAGCAATACCGGGACAGGGGGCCCTGAAGCTTTCTTT.

The rearrangement joins TRBV4-3 to TRBJ2-5; 11 bases line up with TRBD2. The trim removed 0 bases at V and 4 bases at J, leaving 4 bases unmatched. Germline V CDR1 and CDR2: LGHNA, YSLEER. This CDR3 has 16 residues. This CDR3 is CASSQEVAGGLETQYF. The CDR3 coding sequence is TGCGCCAGCAGCCAAGAAGTAGCGGGGGGGCTAGAGACCCAGTACTTC.

This rearrangement joins TRBV4-2 to TRBJ1-2, with 9 bases fitting TRBD1. The germline CDR1 and CDR2 sequences are LGHNA and YNFKEQ. The CDR3 has 13 residues. With 6 bases clipped from V and 6 bases from J, the junction kept 5 bases outside the gene matches. Here the CDR3 reads CASSQTGGDGYTF. In nucleotides, the CDR3 is TGTGCCAGCAGTCAGACAGGGGGTGATGGCTACACCTTC.

The rearrangement uses TRBV27 and TRBJ1-4; D not certain. The V gene lost 3 bases and the J gene lost 8 bases, with 10 bases spanning the gap. Germline CDR1 reads MNHEY; CDR2 reads SMNVEV (reference sequence). The length of the CDR3 is 13 residues. The CDR3 sequence is CASSLRTREKLFF. For the CDR3, the DNA is TGTGCCAGCAGTTTGAGGACGCGGGAAAAACTGTTTTTT. Looking up the rest from reference TRBV27 and TRBJ1-4 gives the full variable domain: EAQVTQNPRYLITVTGKKLTVTCSQNMNHEYMSWYRQDPGLGLRQIYYSMNVEVTDKGDVPEGYKVSRKEKRNFPLILESPSPNQTSLYFCASSLRTREKLFFGSGTQLSVL.

V usage is TRBV13 and J usage is TRBJ2-3, with 10 bases aligning to TRBD2. This CDR3 comprises 17 residues. The ends lost 5 bases at V and 0 bases at J; junction bases unmatched: 8. Germline values: CDR1 PRHDT, CDR2 FYEKMQ (reference sequence). CDR3 DNA: TGTGCCAGCAGCAATCCGGGACTAGCGTTGAGCACAGATACGCAGTATTTT. It is translated as CASSNPGLALSTDTQYF.

The V and J genes are TRBV19 and TRBJ1-5; 11 positions match TRBD1. This CDR3 has 16 residues. Germline V CDR1 and CDR2: LNHDA, SQIVND (reference sequence). The V and J ends lost 3 bases and 6 bases, in that order; junction bases with no gene match: 7. CDR3 in amino acids: CASSIHQGTGGQPQHF. In DNA, the CDR3 is TGTGCCAGTAGTATTCATCAAGGGACAGGGGGTCAGCCCCAGCATTTT.

This clone was detected a few times. The rearrangement joins TRBV5-4 to TRBJ2-7; TRBD1 or TRBD2 may be the D gene (5 bases each). Trimming took 6 bases from V and 6 from J, leaving 16 bases between them. The CDR3 totals 13 residues. Germline V lookup: CDR1 SGHNT, CDR2 YYREEE (reference sequence). The CDR3 region has the DNA TGTGCCAGCAACAGAGATCAGGGACGCGAGCAGTACTTC. This codes for CASNRDQGREQYF. The whole variable domain, remainder taken from reference TRBV5-4 and TRBJ2-7, is ETGVTQSPTHLIKTRGQQVTLRCSSQSGHNTVSWYQQALGQGPQFIFQYYREEENGRGNFPPRFSGLQFPNYSSELNVNALELDDSALYLCASNRDQGREQYFGPGTRLTVT.

The rearrangement links TRBV7-2 to TRBJ2-2; 7 bases fit TRBD1. V was pared by 2 bases and J by 3 bases, with 6 bases of the junction left unmatched. The CDR3 extends over 16 amino acids. CDR1 and CDR2 (germline): SGHTA, FQGNSA. CDR3 DNA: TGTGCCAGCAGCTTACGGGCAGGGGGATACACCGGGGAGCTGTTTTTT. Its translation: CASSLRAGGYTGELFF.

The rearrangement links TRBV7-3 to TRBJ1-1; a weak D match, TRBD1 (6 bases). This CDR3 is 14 amino acids long. Germline values: CDR1 SGHTA, CDR2 FQGTGA. V lost 5 bases and J 1 base, leaving 11 bases between the germline ends. DNA of the CDR3: TGTGCCAGCAGCGCGGGACACTCGAACACTGAAGCTTTCTTT. As protein: CASSAGHSNTEAFF.

V is TRBV29-1 and J is TRBJ2-1, with D possibly called TRBD1 or TRBD2 (5 bases each). V was pared by 1 base and J by 7 bases, with 14 bases between. The CDR3 covers 14 residues. Looked up from germline, CDR1 is SQVTM and CDR2 is ANQGSEA. The CDR3 DNA sequence: TGCAGCGTTGAAGGGGGCGGACTCTCTAATGAGCAGTTCTTC. This encodes CSVEGGGLSNEQFF.

CDR3 in DNA: TGTGCCAGCAGAGTGGCAGGGGAATACAATGAGCAGTTCTTC. This encodes CASRVAGEYNEQFF. The chain uses TRBV27 and TRBJ2-1; perhaps TRBD1 as D (6 bases). The CDR3 is made up of 14 amino acids. The germline V and J ends were trimmed by 6 bases and 4 bases, with 13 bases remaining between them. Germline V gene lookup returns CDR1 MNHEY and CDR2 SMNVEV (reference sequence).

The chain has TRBV7-6 and TRBJ2-5, with a tentative D call TRBD2 (7 bases). CDR3 length: 16 residues. Germline lookup yields CDR1 SGHVS and CDR2 FNYEAQ. With 4 bases removed from V and 4 bases from J, the gap between germline ends came to 19 bases. CDR3 loop: CASSSSGWGGGETQYF. CDR3 coding DNA: TGTGCCAGCAGCTCCTCCGGGTGGGGGGGCGGAGAGACCCAGTACTTC. Full variable domain (remainder filled in from reference TRBV7-6 and TRBJ2-5): GAGVSQSPRYKVTKRGQDVALRCDPISGHVSLYWYRQALGQGPEFLTYFNYEAQQDKSGLPNDRFSAERPEGSISTLTIQRTEQRDSAMYRCASSSSGWGGGETQYFGPGTRLLVL.